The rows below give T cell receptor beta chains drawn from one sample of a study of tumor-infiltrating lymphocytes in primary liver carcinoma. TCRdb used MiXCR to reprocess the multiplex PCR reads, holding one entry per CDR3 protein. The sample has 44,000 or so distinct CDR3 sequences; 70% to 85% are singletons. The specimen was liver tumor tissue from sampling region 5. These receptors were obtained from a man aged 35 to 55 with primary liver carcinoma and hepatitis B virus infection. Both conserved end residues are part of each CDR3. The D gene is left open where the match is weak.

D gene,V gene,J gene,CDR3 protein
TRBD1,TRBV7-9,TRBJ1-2,CASSLTGGAHCGYTF
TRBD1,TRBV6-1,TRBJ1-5,CASGEGGGNQPQHF
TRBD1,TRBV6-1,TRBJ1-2,CASRMAGGIDYDYTF
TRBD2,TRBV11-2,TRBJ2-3,CASSHTSGFEDTQYF
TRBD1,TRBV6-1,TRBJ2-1,CASRSYQGDSYNEQFF
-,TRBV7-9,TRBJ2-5,CASSFMVEEIHYF
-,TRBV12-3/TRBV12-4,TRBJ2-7,CASSSPERGSHREQYF
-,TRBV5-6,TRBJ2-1,CASGPVVGSSYNEQFF
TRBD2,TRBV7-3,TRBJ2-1,CASSLRGGLAAYSYNEQFF
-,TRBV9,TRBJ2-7,CASSVQGGDYEQYF
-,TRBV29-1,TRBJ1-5,CSVVRGSNQPQHF
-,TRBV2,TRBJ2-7,CVSCDRQSYEQYF
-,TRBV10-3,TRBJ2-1,CAISDWADEQFF
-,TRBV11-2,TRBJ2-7,CASSSTDIAYEQYF
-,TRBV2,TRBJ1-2,CASSADTQGGYGYTF
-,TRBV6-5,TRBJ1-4,CASRPVATNEKLFF
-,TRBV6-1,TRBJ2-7,CASSRLGFESGEQYF
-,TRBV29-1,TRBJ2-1,CSAFGERRVIMSYNEQFF
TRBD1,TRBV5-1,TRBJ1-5,CASSLEGTVNQPQHF
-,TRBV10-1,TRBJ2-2,CASRMNAGELFF
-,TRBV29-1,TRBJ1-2,CSVEVQAEVSYGYIF
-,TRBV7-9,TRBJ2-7,CASQLGSVSSYDQYF
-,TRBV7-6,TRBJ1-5,CASSLEPRGNQPQHF
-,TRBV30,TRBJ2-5,CAWGITPGLQETQYF
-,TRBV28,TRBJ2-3,CASTRASDTQYF
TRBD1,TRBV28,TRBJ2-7,CTSSLGPGTGLGAYEQYF
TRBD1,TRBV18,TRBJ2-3,CASSRRQGTAMDTQYF
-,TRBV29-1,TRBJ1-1,CSVAQGSEDTEAFF
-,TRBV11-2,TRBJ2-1,CTSSYSSTGGRGGGFF
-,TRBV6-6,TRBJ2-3,CASTGDPGVHTQCF
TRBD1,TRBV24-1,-,CATSRTGEGGETQFF
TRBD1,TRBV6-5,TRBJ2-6,CVSRYLKGAGANVLTF
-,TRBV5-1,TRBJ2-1,CASSLGASYNEQFF
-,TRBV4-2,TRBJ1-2,CASSPLRGGYTF
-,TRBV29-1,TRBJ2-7,CSARQDSYERYF
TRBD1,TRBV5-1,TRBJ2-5,CASSWSRTGDETQYF
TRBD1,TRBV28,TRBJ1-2,CASSPPGQGRGYTF
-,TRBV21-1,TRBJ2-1,CASSKEAGGSNEQFF
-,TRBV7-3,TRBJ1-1,CASSLMGKTEAFF
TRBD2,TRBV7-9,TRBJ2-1,CASSLAPGTSGSSSYYELFF
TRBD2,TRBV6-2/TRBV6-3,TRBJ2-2,CGSIPSGSPGELFF
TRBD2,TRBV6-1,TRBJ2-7,CASSEWTSGNDEQYF
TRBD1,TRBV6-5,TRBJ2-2,CTGRPSGGTGELFF